This T cell receptor (beta chain) was identified in a study of blood T cell repertoires in COVID-19. Overall study: Collection of acute and convalescent COVID-19 samples took place in the United States, Italy and Spain. From T cells, B-cell-depleted T cells, or PBMCs came the material, which was cDNA or gDNA.

Individuals drawn from around 25 US areas were roughly 18 to 95 years old. Cohort allocation depended upon clinical history that participants reported. Measured with immunoSEQ multiplex PCR; TCRdb has only the in-frame clones, and not every one. The sample lists approximately 330,000 clones; 70% to 90% were seen once. This CDR3 contains 14 residues. Trimming shortened V by 5 bases and J by 6 bases, and 11 bases separated the two germline ends. Germline lookup yields CDR1 MDHEN and CDR2 SYDVKM. This TCR was recovered from a woman in her forties with acute COVID-19. Input material: PBMCs or T cells enriched from blood (not recorded which). V is TRBV28 and J is TRBJ1-6; D gene uncertain. The CDR3 DNA reads as TGTGCCAGCAGTCCCAGGTTGGGTAATTCACCCCTCCACTTT. It yields the protein CASSPRLGNSPLHF.